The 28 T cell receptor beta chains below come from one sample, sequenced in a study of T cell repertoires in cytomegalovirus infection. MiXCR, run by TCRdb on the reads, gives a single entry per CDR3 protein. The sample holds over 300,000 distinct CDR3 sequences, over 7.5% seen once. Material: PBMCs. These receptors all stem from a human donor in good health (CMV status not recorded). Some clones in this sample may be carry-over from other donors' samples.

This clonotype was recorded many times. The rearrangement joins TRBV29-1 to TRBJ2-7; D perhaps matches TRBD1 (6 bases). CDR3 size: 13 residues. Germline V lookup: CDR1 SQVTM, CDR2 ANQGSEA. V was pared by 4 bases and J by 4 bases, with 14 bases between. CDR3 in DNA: TGCAGCGTTGTTGGGGGCGCTGCTTACGAGCAGTACTTC. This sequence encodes CSVVGGAAYEQYF.

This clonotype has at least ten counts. CDR3 nucleotides: TGTGCCAGCAGCTTACTAATGGAGGAGGGTACGCAGTATTTT. Translation gives CASSLLMEEGTQYF. The J gene is TRBJ2-3, the V gene TRBV7-2; perhaps TRBD2 as D (6 bases). The length of the CDR3 is 14 residues. The ends were cut back, 2 bases at V and 8 bases at J, with 14 bases in the middle. Germline V lookup: CDR1 SGHTA, CDR2 FQGNSA.

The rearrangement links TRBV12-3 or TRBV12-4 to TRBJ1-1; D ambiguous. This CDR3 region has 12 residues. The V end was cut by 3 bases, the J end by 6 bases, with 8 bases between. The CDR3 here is CASSFWDSEAFF. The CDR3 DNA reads TGTGCCAGCAGTTTTTGGGATTCTGAAGCTTTCTTT.

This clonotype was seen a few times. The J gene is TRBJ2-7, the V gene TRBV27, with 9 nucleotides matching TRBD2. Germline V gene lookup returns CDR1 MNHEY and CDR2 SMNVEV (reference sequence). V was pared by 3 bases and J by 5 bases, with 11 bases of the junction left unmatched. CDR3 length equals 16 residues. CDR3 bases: TGTGCCAGCAGTTTCCCCCGGCGGGAGGGCCGGGACGAGCAGTACTTC. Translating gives CASSFPRREGRDEQYF.

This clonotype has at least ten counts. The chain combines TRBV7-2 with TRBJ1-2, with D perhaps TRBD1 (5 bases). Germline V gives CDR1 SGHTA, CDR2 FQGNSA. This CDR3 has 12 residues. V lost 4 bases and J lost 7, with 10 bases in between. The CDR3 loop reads CASSYRLSGYTF. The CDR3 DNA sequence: TGTGCCAGCAGCTACAGGTTGAGTGGCTACACCTTC. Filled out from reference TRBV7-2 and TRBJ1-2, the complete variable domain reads GAGVSQSPSNKVTEKGKDVELRCDPISGHTALYWYRQSLGQGLEFLIYFQGNSAPDKSGLPSDRFSAERTGGSVSTLTIQRTQQEDSAVYLCASSYRLSGYTFGSGTRLTVV.

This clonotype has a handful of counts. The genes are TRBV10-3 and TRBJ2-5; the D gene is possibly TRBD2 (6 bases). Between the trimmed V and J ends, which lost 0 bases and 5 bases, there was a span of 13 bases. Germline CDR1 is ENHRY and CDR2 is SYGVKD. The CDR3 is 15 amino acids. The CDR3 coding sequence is TGTGCCATCAGTGAGTCTGACGGGAGACGGGAGACCCAGTACTTC. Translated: CAISESDGRRETQYF.

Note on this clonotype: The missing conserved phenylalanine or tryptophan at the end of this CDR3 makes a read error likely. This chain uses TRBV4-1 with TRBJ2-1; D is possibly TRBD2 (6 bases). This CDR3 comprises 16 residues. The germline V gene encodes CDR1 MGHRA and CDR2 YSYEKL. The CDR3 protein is CASSQGVVGLDNEQFR. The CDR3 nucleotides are TGTGCCAGCAGCCAAGGAGTGGTGGGACTGGACAATGAGCAGTTCCGC.

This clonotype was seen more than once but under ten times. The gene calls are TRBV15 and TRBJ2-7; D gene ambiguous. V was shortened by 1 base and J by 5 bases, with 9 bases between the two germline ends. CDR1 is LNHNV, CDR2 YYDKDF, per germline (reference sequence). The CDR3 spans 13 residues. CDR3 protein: CATSRVIGHEQYF. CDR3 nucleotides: TGTGCCACCAGCAGAGTAATAGGGCACGAGCAGTACTTC. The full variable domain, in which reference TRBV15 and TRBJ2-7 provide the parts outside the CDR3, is DAMVIQNPRYQVTQFGKPVTLSCSQTLNHNVMYWYQQKSSQAPKLLFHYYDKDFNNEADTPDNFQSRRPNTSFCFLDIRSPGLGDTAMYLCATSRVIGHEQYFGPGTRLTVT.

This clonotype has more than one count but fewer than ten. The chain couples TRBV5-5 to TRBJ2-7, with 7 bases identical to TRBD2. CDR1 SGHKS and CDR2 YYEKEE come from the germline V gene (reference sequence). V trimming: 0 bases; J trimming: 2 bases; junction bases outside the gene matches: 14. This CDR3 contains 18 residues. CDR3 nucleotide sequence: TGTGCCAGCAGCTTGGTCCCCGGGGGGAGACAGCCTCCCTACGAGCAGTACTTC. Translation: CASSLVPGGRQPPYEQYF.

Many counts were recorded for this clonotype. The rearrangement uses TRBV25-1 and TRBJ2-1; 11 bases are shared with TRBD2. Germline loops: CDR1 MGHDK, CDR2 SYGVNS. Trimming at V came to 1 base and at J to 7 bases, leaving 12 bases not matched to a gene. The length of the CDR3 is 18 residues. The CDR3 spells CASSELSALAGGSNEQFF. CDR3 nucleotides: TGTGCCAGCAGTGAATTGTCCGCCCTAGCGGGGGGCTCGAATGAGCAGTTCTTC.

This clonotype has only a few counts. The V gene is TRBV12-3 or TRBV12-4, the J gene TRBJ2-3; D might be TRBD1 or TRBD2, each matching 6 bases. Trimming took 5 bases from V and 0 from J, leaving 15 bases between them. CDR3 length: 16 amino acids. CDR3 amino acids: CASSPRGVSSTDTQYF. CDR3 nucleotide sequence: TGTGCCAGCAGTCCAAGGGGGGTCTCTAGCACAGATACGCAGTATTTT.

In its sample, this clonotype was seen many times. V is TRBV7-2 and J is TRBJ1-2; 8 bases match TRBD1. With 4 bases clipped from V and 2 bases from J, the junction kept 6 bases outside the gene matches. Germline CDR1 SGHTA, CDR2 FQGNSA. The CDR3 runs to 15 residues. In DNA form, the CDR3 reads TGTGCCAGCAGCTCAGACAGGGGTCGGAACTATGGCTACACCTTC. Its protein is CASSSDRGRNYGYTF.

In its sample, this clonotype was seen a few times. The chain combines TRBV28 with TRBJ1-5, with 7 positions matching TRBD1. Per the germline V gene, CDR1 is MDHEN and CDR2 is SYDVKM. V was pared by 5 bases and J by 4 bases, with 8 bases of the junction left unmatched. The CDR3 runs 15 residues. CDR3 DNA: TGTGCCAGCAGTGGTAGGACAGGTATAAATCAGCCCCAGCATTTT. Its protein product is CASSGRTGINQPQHF.

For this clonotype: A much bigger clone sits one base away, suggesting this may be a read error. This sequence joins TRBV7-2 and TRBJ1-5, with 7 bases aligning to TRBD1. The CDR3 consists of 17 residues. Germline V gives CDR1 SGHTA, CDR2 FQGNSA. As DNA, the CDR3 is TGTGCCAGCAGCTTAGAAAGGGGGCCGTATAGCAATCAGCCCAAGCATTTT. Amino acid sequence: CASSLERGPYSNQPKHF.

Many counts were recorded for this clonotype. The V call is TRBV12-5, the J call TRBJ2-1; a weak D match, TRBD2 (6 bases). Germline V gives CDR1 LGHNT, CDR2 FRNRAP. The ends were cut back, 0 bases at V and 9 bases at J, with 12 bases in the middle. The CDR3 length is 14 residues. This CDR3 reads CASGLVGLASEQFF. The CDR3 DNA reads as TGTGCTAGTGGTTTGGTCGGGCTAGCGAGTGAGCAGTTCTTC.

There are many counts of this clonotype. The CDR3: CASSGQENQPQHF. The CDR3 nucleotides read TGTGCCAGTAGTGGTCAGGAAAATCAGCCCCAGCATTTT. The rearrangement links TRBV19 to TRBJ1-5; no reliable D call. Germline V gene data show CDR1 as LNHDA and CDR2 as SQIVND (reference sequence). CDR3 size: 13 residues. V lost 5 bases and J lost 4, with 9 bases in between. Full variable domain (rest looked up from reference TRBV19 and TRBJ1-5): DGGITQSPKYLFRKEGQNVTLSCEQNLNHDAMYWYRQDPGQGLRLIYYSQIVNDFQKGDIAEGYSVSREKKESFPLTVTSAQKNPTAFYLCASSGQENQPQHFGDGTRLSIL.

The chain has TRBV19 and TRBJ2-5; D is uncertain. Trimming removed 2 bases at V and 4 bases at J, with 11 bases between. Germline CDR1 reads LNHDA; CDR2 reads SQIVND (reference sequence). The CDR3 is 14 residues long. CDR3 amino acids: CASSIRSAGETQYF. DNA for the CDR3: TGTGCCAGTAGTATAAGGTCGGCAGGAGAGACCCAGTACTTC.

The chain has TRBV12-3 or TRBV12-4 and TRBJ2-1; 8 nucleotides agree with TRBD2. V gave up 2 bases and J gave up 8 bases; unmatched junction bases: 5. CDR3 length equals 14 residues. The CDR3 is CASSLKRESDEQFF. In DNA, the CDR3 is TGTGCCAGCAGTTTAAAGCGGGAGTCCGATGAGCAGTTCTTC.

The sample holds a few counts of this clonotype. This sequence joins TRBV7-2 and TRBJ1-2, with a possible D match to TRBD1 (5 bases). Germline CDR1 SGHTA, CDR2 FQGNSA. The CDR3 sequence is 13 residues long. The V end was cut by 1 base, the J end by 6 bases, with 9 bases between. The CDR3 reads CASSLGVGHGYTF. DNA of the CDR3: TGTGCCAGCAGCTTAGGGGTGGGACATGGCTACACCTTC. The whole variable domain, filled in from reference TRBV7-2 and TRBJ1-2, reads GAGVSQSPSNKVTEKGKDVELRCDPISGHTALYWYRQSLGQGLEFLIYFQGNSAPDKSGLPSDRFSAERTGGSVSTLTIQRTQQEDSAVYLCASSLGVGHGYTFGSGTRLTVV.

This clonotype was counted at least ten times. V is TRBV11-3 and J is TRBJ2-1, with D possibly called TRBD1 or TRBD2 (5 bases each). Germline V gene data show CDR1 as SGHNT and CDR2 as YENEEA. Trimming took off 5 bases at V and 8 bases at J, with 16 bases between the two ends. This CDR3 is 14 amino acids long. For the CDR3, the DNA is TGTGCCAGCAGCCCCCGAGGGGCTTTGCATGAGCAGTTCTTC. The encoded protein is CASSPRGALHEQFF.

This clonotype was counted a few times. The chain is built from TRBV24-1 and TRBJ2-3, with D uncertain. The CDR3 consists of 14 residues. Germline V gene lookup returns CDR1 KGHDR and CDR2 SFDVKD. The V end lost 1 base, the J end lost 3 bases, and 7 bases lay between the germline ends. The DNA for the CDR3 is TGTGCCACCAGTGATTTCTACGGAACAGATACGCAGTATTTT. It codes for CATSDFYGTDTQYF.

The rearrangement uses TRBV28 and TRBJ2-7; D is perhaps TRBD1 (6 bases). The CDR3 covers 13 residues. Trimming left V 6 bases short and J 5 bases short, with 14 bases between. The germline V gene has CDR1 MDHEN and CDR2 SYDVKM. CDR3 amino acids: CASRKQGPHEQYF. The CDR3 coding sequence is TGTGCCAGCAGGAAACAGGGACCCCACGAGCAGTACTTC.

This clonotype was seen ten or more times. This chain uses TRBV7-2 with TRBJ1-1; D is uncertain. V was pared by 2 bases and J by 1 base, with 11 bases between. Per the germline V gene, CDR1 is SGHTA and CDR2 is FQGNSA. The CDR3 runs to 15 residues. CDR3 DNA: TGTGCCAGCAGCTTAATCCAGGAGAGGAACACTGAAGCTTTCTTT. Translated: CASSLIQERNTEAFF.

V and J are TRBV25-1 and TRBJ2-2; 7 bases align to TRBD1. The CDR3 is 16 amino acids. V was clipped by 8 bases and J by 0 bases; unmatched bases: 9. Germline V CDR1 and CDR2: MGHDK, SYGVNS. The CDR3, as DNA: TGTGCCAGCGGTGGTAGGGGGCCCCCGAACACCGGGGAGCTGTTTTTT. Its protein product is CASGGRGPPNTGELFF. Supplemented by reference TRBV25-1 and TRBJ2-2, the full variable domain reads EADIYQTPRYLVIGTGKKITLECSQTMGHDKMYWYQQDPGMELHLIHYSYGVNSTEKGDLSSESTVSRIRTEHFPLTLESARPSHTSQYLCASGGRGPPNTGELFFGEGSRLTVL.

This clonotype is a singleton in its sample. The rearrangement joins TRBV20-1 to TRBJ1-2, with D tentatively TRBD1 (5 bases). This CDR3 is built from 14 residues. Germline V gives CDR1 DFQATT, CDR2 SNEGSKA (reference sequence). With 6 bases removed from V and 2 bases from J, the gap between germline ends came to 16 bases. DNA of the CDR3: TGCAGTGCCGGTCCCGGGACTCGAAACTATGGCTACACCTTC. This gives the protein CSAGPGTRNYGYTF.

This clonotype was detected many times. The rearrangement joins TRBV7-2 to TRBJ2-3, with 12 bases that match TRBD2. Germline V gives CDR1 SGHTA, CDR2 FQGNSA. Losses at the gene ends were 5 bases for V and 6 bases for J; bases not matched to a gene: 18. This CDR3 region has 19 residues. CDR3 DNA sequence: TGTGCCAGCAGCCACCCGGGACTAGCGGGCCGACTAGTGAAGGATACGCAGTATTTT. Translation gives CASSHPGLAGRLVKDTQYF. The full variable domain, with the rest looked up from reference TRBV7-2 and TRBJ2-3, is GAGVSQSPSNKVTEKGKDVELRCDPISGHTALYWYRQSLGQGLEFLIYFQGNSAPDKSGLPSDRFSAERTGGSVSTLTIQRTQQEDSAVYLCASSHPGLAGRLVKDTQYFGPGTRLTVL.

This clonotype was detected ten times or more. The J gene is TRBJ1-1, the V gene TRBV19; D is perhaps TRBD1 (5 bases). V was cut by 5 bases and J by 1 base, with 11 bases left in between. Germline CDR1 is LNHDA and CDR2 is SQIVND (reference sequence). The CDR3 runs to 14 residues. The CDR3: CASSGVGTNTEAFF. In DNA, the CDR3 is TGTGCCAGTAGTGGGGTAGGGACGAACACTGAAGCTTTCTTT.

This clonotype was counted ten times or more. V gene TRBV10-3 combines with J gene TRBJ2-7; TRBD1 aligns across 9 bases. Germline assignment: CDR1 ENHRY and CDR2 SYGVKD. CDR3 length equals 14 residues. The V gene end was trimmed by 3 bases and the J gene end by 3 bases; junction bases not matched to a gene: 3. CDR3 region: CAISDRGQGYEQYF. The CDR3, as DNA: TGTGCCATCAGTGATAGGGGACAGGGCTACGAGCAGTACTTC.